This entry is about one T cell receptor beta chain. The antigen is unknown. The sample is drawn from a study of cytomegalovirus exposure and HLA in healthy donors. Whole-study results and caveats: Researchers reported in a later analysis that common viral pathogens appeared linked to several top clusters.

PCR amplification relied on 60 Vbeta primers (plus 13 Jbeta primers). The table came from immunoSEQ multiplex PCR; TCRdb's copy has only in-frame clones and leaves some out. Seen here are about 120,000 clones, around 73% observed once, and the top ten hold roughly a tenth. V was pared by 3 bases and J by 4 bases, with 7 bases of the junction left unmatched. The CDR3 consists of 15 residues. CDR1 SGHDT and CDR2 YYEEEE come from the germline V gene. The sequenced sample was PBMCs. This sequence originates from a man aged 25 to 40 in good health and CMV-seropositive. This chain uses TRBV5-6 with TRBJ1-5, with 7 nucleotides matching TRBD1. The DNA of the CDR3 is TGTGCCAGCAGCTCCAGGGACAGAGTTAATCAGCCCCAGCATTTT. As protein: CASSSRDRVNQPQHF.